These T cell receptor beta chains were read from a single sample in a study of T cell repertoires in cytomegalovirus infection. Each CDR3 protein gets one entry after TCRdb re-called the reads with MiXCR. The profile shows around 430,000 distinct CDR3 sequences, about 42% of them singletons. No antigen has been identified for these receptors. The source was cultured PBMCs, collected from culture after CMV antigen stimulation. All receptors come from a human donor in good health (CMV status not recorded). Some clones in this sample may be carry-over from other donors' samples. Both conserved end residues are part of each CDR3. D genes are given only for firm matches. A clone size is listed for some rows: how often the clone was seen (once, few, many), or a class if it is expanded.

>TRBJ2-2|TRBD2|TRBV29-1|.
CSVEGRLAGGKNTGELFF
TGCAGCGTTGAAGGACGGCTAGCGGGGGGGAAAAACACCGGGGAGCTGTTTTTT
>TRBJ1-1|.|TRBV7-2|.
CASSSYGQHTEAFF
TGTGCCAGCAGCTCTTATGGACAACACACTGAAGCTTTCTTT
>TRBJ1-2|TRBD1|TRBV6-1|few
CASTGGYGYTF
TGTGCCAGCACAGGGGGCTATGGCTACACCTTC
>TRBJ2-7|TRBD1|TRBV4-1|.
CASSIPGGRYEQYF
TGCGCCAGCAGCATACCAGGGGGCCGCTACGAGCAGTACTTC
>TRBJ2-6|.|TRBV2|.
CASSSAGRGSGANVLTF
TGTGCCAGCAGTTCAGCGGGCCGGGGCTCTGGGGCCAACGTCCTGACTTTC
>TRBJ2-1|TRBD1|TRBV7-8|few
CASSFFPATGQLNNEQFF
TGTGCCAGCAGCTTTTTCCCAGCGACGGGACAGCTTAACAATGAGCAGTTCTTC
>TRBJ2-5|TRBD2|TRBV7-2|many
CASSSPKRGQETQYF
TGTGCCAGCAGCTCACCCAAGCGGGGTCAAGAGACCCAGTACTTC
>TRBJ2-1|TRBD2|TRBV12-3/TRBV12-4|few
CASSFLAGGPGVGNEQFF
TGTGCCAGCAGTTTCTTAGCGGGGGGGCCCGGAGTGGGCAATGAGCAGTTCTTC
>TRBJ2-5|.|TRBV6-6|.
CASSYREETQYF
TGTGCCAGCAGTTACAGGGAGGAGACCCAGTACTTC
>TRBJ1-2|.|TRBV5-6|few
CASSFGGPGGGYGYTF
TGTGCCAGCAGCTTCGGGGGCCCAGGAGGAGGCTATGGCTACACCTTC
>TRBJ2-7|.|TRBV7-2|.
CASSQGAGPRGYEQYF
TGTGCCAGCAGTCAAGGGGCAGGCCCCCGGGGCTACGAGCAGTACTTC
>TRBJ1-6|.|TRBV7-9|.
CASSLVGKNSPLHF
TGTGCCAGCAGCTTAGTTGGGAAAAATTCACCCCTCCACTTT
>TRBJ1-5|.|TRBV6-5|.
CASSLGRTNQPQHF
TGTGCCAGCAGTTTAGGACGGACTAATCAGCCCCAGCATTTT
>TRBJ1-5|.|TRBV27|.
CASSFPGHPSNQPQHF
TGTGCCAGCAGTTTCCCGGGACACCCTAGCAATCAGCCCCAGCATTTT
>TRBJ2-7|.|TRBV6-1|few
CASRDGTHDPREQYF
TGTGCCAGCAGGGACGGGACCCACGACCCTCGCGAGCAGTACTTC
>TRBJ1-1|.|TRBV7-9|.
CASSPGQYDAEAFF
TGTGCCAGCAGCCCCGGACAGTATGACGCTGAAGCTTTCTTT
>TRBJ2-7|.|TRBV14|few
CASSQDTHYEQYF
TGTGCCAGCAGCCAAGACACCCACTACGAGCAGTACTTC
>TRBJ2-7|TRBD2|TRBV7-2|few
CASSFRTSGWAPYEQYF
TGTGCCAGCAGCTTTAGGACTAGCGGGTGGGCCCCCTACGAGCAGTACTTC
>TRBJ2-3|TRBD2|TRBV11-2|.
CASSLPGRVTDTQYF
TGTGCCAGCAGCCTACCCGGGAGGGTCACAGATACGCAGTATTTT
>TRBJ1-6|.|TRBV7-8|few
CASSSHRVPRSPLHF
TGTGCCAGCAGCTCTCACAGGGTACCGCGTTCACCCCTCCACTTT
>TRBJ1-1|TRBD1|TRBV19|.
CASRPHRGTEAFF
TGTGCCAGTAGACCCCACAGGGGGACTGAAGCTTTCTTT
>TRBJ2-7|.|TRBV11-2|.
CASSLEGPRDYEQYF
TGTGCCAGCAGCTTAGAGGGGCCAAGGGACTACGAGCAGTACTTC
>TRBJ2-5|TRBD1|TRBV7-2|.
CASSLQGVGETQYF
TGTGCCAGCAGCTTACAGGGGGTAGGAGAGACCCAGTACTTC
>TRBJ1-1|.|TRBV25-1|.
CASSEGGYTEAFF
TGTGCCAGCAGTGAGGGGGGCTACACTGAAGCTTTCTTT
>TRBJ2-7|TRBD1|TRBV6-1|.
CASSVDRDEQYF
TGTGCCAGCAGTGTCGACAGGGACGAGCAGTACTTC
>TRBJ2-7|.|TRBV7-2|.
CASSPRTGETYEQYF
TGTGCCAGCAGCCCCCGAACGGGAGAGACCTACGAGCAGTACTTC
>TRBJ2-3|TRBD1|TRBV7-2|few
CASSSPTGTQPAGDTQYF
TGTGCCAGCAGCTCACCGACAGGGACGCAGCCCGCGGGAGATACGCAGTATTTT
>TRBJ2-6|.|TRBV27|.
CASQSSGANVLTF
TGTGCCAGCCAGAGCTCTGGGGCCAACGTCCTGACTTTC
>TRBJ2-5|TRBD2|TRBV19|few
CASSGGASGRYGETQYF
TGTGCCAGTTCCGGTGGGGCTAGCGGGAGATATGGAGAGACCCAGTACTTC
>TRBJ1-3|.|TRBV7-2|.
CASSPLRDTIYF
TGTGCCAGCAGCCCCCTTAGAGACACCATATATTTT
>TRBJ1-5|.|TRBV7-2|many
CASSLFDRFYQPQHF
TGTGCCAGCAGCTTATTCGACAGGTTCTATCAGCCCCAGCATTTT
>TRBJ1-1|.|TRBV7-8|many
CASSLMARGNTEAFF
TGTGCCAGCAGCTTAATGGCCAGGGGTAACACTGAAGCTTTCTTT
>TRBJ2-7|TRBD1|TRBV7-2|many
CASSLVGVAAGTAYAQYF
TGTGCCAGCAGCTTAGTTGGGGTGGCCGCCGGGACAGCCTACGCGCAGTACTTC
>TRBJ1-3|.|TRBV7-8|.
CASSLAGGFGNTIYF
TGTGCCAGCAGCTTAGCAGGGGGGTTTGGAAACACCATATATTTT
>TRBJ1-6|.|TRBV7-2|.
CASSFRKRKPNSPLHF
TGTGCCAGCAGCTTTCGAAAACGTAAACCTAATTCACCCCTCCACTTT
>TRBJ1-1|TRBD1|TRBV7-8|.
CASSPRDRGTEAFF
TGTGCCAGCAGCCCCCGGGACAGGGGCACTGAAGCTTTCTTT
>TRBJ1-2|TRBD1|TRBV12-3/TRBV12-4|.
CASSLGDSGYTF
TGTGCCAGCAGTTTAGGGGACAGTGGCTACACCTTC
>TRBJ1-3|.|TRBV20-1|few
CSARTRRGPSLAGNTIYF
TGCAGTGCTAGGACTCGGCGGGGACCTTCTCTAGCTGGAAACACCATATATTTT
>TRBJ2-1|.|TRBV4-1|.
CASSQVTSGYNEQFF
TGTGCCAGCAGCCAAGTTACCAGCGGGTACAATGAGCAGTTCTTC
>TRBJ1-2|.|TRBV4-3|.
CASSQEGAQYGYTF
TGCGCCAGCAGCCAAGAAGGGGCTCAATATGGCTACACCTTC
>TRBJ2-7|.|TRBV6-2/TRBV6-3|few
CASTQGGRHTPNTYEQYF
TGTGCCAGCACTCAGGGGGGCAGGCACACACCCAATACCTACGAGCAGTACTTC
>TRBJ2-1|.|TRBV14|.
CASSRYSGTGSSYNEQFF
TGTGCCAGCAGCCGATATAGCGGGACAGGGAGCTCCTACAATGAGCAGTTCTTC
>TRBJ1-3|.|TRBV5-5|.
CASSSRSGNTIYF
TGTGCCAGCAGCTCGCGCTCTGGAAACACCATATATTTT
>TRBJ2-3|.|TRBV7-9|many
CASSLQMLGSTDTQYF
TGTGCCAGCAGCTTACAAATGCTGGGGTCCACAGATACGCAGTATTTT
>TRBJ1-5|.|TRBV19|few
CASMSRAPNQPQHF
TGTGCCAGTATGAGCAGGGCCCCCAATCAGCCCCAGCATTTT
>TRBJ2-1|.|TRBV7-9|few
CASSLFGGLNNEQFF
TGTGCCAGCAGCTTATTTGGGGGGCTGAACAATGAGCAGTTCTTC
>TRBJ2-5|.|TRBV7-2|many
CASSQSLVSQYF
TGTGCCAGCAGCCAGTCCCTGGTTTCCCAGTACTTC
>TRBJ2-6|.|TRBV7-2|.
CAGGRKSGANVLTF
TGTGCCGGAGGACGGAAATCTGGGGCCAACGTCCTGACTTTC
>TRBJ1-2|.|TRBV4-1|.
CASSRSVRGEDYGYTF
TGTGCCAGCAGCCGATCCGTTCGGGGGGAGGACTATGGCTACACCTTC